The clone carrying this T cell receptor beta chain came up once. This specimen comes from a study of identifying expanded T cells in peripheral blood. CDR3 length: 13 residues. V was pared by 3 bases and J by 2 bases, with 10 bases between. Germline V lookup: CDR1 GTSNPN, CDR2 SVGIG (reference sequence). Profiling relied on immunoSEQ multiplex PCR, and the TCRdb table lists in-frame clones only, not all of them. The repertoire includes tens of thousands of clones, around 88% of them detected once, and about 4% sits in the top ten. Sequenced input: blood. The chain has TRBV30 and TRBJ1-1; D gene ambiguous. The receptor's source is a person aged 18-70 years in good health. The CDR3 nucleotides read TGTGCCTGGAGGCCCAGTTACAACACTGAAGCTTTCTTT. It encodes CAWRPSYNTEAFF.